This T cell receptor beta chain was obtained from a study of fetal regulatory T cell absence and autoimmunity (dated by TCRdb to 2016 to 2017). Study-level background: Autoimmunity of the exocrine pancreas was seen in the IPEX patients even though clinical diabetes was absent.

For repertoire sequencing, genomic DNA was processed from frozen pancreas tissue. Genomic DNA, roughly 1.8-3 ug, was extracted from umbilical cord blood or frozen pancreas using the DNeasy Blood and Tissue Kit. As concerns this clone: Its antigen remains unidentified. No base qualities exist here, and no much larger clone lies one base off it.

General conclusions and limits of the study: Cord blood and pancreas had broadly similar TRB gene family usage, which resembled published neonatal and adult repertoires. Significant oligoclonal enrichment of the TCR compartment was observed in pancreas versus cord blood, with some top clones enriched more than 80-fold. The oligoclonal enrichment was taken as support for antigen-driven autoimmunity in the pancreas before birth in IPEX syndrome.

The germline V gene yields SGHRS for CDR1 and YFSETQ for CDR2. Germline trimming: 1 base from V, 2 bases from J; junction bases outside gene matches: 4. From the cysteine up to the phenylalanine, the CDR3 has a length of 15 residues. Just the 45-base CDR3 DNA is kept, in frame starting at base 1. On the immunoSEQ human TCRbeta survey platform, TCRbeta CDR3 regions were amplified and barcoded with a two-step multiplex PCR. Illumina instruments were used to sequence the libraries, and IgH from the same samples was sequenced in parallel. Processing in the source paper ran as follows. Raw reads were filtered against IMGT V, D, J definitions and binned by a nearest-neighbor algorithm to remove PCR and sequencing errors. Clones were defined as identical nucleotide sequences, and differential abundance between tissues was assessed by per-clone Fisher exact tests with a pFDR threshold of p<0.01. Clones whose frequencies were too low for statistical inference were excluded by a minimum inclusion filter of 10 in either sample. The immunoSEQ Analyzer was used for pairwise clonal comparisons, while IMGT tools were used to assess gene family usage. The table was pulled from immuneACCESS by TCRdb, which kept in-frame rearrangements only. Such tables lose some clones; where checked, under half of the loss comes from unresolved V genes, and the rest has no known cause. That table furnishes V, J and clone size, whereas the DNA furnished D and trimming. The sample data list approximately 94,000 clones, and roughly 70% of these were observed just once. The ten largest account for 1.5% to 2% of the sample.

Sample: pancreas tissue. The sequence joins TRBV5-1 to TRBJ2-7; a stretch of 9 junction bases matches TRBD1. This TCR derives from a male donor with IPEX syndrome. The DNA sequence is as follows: TGCGCCAGCAGCTTGACCGGGACAGGGACCTACGAGCAGTACTTC. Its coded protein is CASSLTGTGTYEQYF.